This T cell receptor beta chain was captured in a study of Ad26.COV2.S vaccination and SARS-CoV-2 variants. Germline CDR1 reads SGHTA; CDR2 reads FQGNSA. V was pared by 2 bases and J by 4 bases, with 11 bases between. The CDR3 runs to 14 residues. The protocol was immunoSEQ multiplex PCR, while the TCRdb copy is restricted to in-frame clones and leaves out a portion. This repertoire shows about 350,000 clones, about 85% found once; its top ten account for around 6.4%. The treatment here: some 20 received Ad26.COV2.S at low or high dose, single or two shots; about 5 received placebo; per-sample allocation not given. After the first vaccine or placebo injection, samples were drawn on day 63.

The chain employs TRBV7-2 and TRBJ1-2; no definite D call. Material: peripheral blood, obtained in a trial of Ad26.COV2.S vaccine versus placebo. The TCR was taken from a person aged 18-60 years who received the Ad26.COV2.S COVID-19 vaccine or a placebo. This chain's CDR3 is CASSLSGALYGYTF. The DNA of the CDR3 is TGTGCCAGCAGCTTATCCGGAGCCCTCTATGGCTACACCTTC.